This T cell receptor beta chain was identified during a study of immune reconstitution after stem cell transplant in scleroderma (dated by TCRdb to the late 2010s). This clonotype appeared many times. Its binding antigen is unknown. The sample holds no much larger clone one base away, and base qualities are not on file. Library preparation employed RT-PCR. The sequencer listed for this sample is Illumina MiSeq. TCRdb reworked the public reads: Q25 trimming with fastp, MiXCR clone assembly, productive beta chains retained. Every distinct CDR3 protein forms one entry, paired with its most common genes and DNA. In this sample the table shows some 2,000 distinct CDR3 sequences, about 13% of which occur a single time. Of the sample, 61% falls within the top ten clones. For CDR1 and CDR2, the germline V gene (reference sequence) lists DFQATT and SNEGSKA. The CDR3 starts with the cysteine, ends with the phenylalanine, and has 12 residues. The read is trimmed to its CDR3 DNA, 36 bases read in frame from base 1. Deletion took 6 bases off V and 2 bases off J, with a span of 11 bases between the germline ends.

The chain employs TRBV20-1 and TRBJ2-7; D gene: possibly TRBD1, on 5 matching bases. This specimen was collected before or after autologous hematopoietic stem cell transplantation (not recorded which). This receptor was taken from a female donor with systemic sclerosis. The nucleotide sequence is TGCAGTGCCGAACAGGACACCTACGAGCAGTACTTC. Its translation reads: CSAEQDTYEQYF.